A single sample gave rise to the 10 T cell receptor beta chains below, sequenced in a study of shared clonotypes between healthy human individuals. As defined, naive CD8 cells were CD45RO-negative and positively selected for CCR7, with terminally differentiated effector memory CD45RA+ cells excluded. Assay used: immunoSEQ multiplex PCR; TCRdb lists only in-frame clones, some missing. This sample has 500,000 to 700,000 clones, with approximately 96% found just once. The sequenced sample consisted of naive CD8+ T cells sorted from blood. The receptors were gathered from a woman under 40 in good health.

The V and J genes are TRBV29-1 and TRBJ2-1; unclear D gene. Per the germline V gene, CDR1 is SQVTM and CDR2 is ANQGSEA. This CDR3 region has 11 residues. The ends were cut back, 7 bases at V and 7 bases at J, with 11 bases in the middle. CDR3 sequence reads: CSALDPNEQFF. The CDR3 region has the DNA TGCAGCGCCCTGGACCCGAATGAGCAGTTCTTC.

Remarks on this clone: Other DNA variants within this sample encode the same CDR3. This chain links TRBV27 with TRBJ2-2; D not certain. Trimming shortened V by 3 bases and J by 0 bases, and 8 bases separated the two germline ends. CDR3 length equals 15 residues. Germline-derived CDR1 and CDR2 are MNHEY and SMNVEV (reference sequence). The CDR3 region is CASSLSGPNTGELFF. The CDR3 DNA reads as TGTGCCAGCAGTTTGTCCGGCCCGAACACCGGGGAGCTGTTTTTT.

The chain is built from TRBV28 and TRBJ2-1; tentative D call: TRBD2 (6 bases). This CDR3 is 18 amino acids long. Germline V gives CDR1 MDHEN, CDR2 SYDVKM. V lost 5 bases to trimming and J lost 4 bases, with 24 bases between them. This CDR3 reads CASSVLYGSAGRYNEQFF. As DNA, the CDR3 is TGTGCCAGCAGTGTACTTTACGGGTCGGCGGGGCGTTACAATGAGCAGTTCTTC. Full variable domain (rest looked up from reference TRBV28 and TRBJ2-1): DVKVTQSSRYLVKRTGEKVFLECVQDMDHENMFWYRQDPGLGLRLIYFSYDVKMKEKGDIPEGYSVSREKKERFSLILESASTNQTSMYLCASSVLYGSAGRYNEQFFGPGTRLTVL.

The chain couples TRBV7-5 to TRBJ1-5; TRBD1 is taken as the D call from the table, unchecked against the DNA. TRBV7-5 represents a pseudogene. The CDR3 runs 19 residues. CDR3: CVRSKHDRAGSGNNQPQHF. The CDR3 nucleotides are TGTGTCAGAAGCAAGCACGACAGGGCAGGGAGTGGTAACAATCAGCCCCAGCATTTT.

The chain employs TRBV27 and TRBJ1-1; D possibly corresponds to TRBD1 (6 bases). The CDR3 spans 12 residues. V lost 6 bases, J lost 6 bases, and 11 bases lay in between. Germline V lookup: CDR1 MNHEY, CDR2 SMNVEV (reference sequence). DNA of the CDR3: TGTGCCAGCAGCCGAGGGGGGGCTGAAGCTTTCTTT. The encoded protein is CASSRGGAEAFF.

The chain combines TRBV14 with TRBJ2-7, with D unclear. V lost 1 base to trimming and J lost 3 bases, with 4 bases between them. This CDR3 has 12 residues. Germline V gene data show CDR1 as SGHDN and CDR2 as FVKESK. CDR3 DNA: TGTGCCAGCAGCCAAGGACACTACGAGCAGTACTTC. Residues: CASSQGHYEQYF.

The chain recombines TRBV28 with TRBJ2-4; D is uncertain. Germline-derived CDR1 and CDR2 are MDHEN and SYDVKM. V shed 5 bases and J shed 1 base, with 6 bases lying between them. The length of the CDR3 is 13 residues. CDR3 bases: TGTGCCAGCAGTCCGAGGGCCAAAAACATTCAGTACTTC. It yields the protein CASSPRAKNIQYF.

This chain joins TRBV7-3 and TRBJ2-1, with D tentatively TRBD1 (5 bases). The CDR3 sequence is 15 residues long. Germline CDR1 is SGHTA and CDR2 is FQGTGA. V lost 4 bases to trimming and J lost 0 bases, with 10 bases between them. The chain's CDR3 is CASSSHRSSYNEQFF. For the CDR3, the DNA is TGTGCCAGCAGCTCACACAGGAGCTCCTACAATGAGCAGTTCTTC.

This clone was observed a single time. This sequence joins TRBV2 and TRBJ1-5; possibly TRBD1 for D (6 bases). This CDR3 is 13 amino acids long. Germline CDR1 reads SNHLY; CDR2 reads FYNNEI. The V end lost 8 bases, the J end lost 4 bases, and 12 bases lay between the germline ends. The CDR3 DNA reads TGTGCCAGCGGGGAGGGGGGGAATCAGCCCCAGCATTTT. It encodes CASGEGGNQPQHF.

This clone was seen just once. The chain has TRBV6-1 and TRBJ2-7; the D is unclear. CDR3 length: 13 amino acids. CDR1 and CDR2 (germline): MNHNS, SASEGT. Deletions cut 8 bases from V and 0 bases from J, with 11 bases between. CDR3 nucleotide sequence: TGTGCCAGCTTGACGCGAAGCTCCTACGAGCAGTACTTC. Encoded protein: CASLTRSSYEQYF.